Below, 9 T cell receptor beta chains from the same sample are listed, as sequenced in a study of a mutant IDH1 vaccine in newly diagnosed glioma. Profiling relied on immunoSEQ multiplex PCR, and the TCRdb table lists in-frame clones only, not all of them. Of tens of thousands of clones listed, about 80% are singletons. Time point reported: baseline, week 1 (first vaccination visit). The treatment: pre-vaccination baseline after standard-of-care therapy. Specimen: PBMCs, collected from a glioma patient treated with radiotherapy, temozolomide or both. These receptors came from a man under 40 with glioma.

The gene calls are TRBV30 and TRBJ2-3; a weak D match, TRBD2 (6 bases). This CDR3 is 16 amino acids long. The V end was cut by 0 bases, the J end by 3 bases, with 16 bases between. CDR1 is GTSNPN and CDR2 is SVGIG in the germline V gene (reference sequence). CDR3 in DNA: TGTGCCTGGAGTGTACGGGTCGGGAGAAAGACAGATACGCAGTATTTT. As protein: CAWSVRVGRKTDTQYF.

This clone was counted a few times. The chain combines TRBV28 with TRBJ1-1, with a weak D call TRBD1 (6 bases). CDR3 length equals 15 residues. From germline, CDR1 is MDHEN and CDR2 SYDVKM. V was cut by 1 base and J by 3 bases, with 12 bases left in between. The CDR3 loop reads CASSLFTGMDTEAFF. In nucleotides, the CDR3 is TGTGCCAGCAGTTTATTTACAGGGATGGACACTGAAGCTTTCTTT.

CDR3 protein: CASSQDPGLAAYNEQFF. The CDR3 nucleotides are TGCGCCAGCAGCCAAGATCCGGGACTAGCAGCCTACAATGAGCAGTTCTTC. This chain joins TRBV4-3 and TRBJ2-1; 9 positions match TRBD2. V lost 0 bases, J lost 2 bases, and 5 bases stayed unmatched. This CDR3 contains 17 residues. Germline CDR1 LGHNA, CDR2 YSLEER.

This clone is large within its sample. The rearrangement joins TRBV28 to TRBJ1-2; the D is unclear. V was pared by 8 bases and J by 8 bases, with 21 bases between. The CDR3 runs 14 residues. Germline values: CDR1 MDHEN, CDR2 SYDVKM. Written as DNA, the CDR3 is TGTGCCAGCTCCCCCTCCGGGGTATCTCGCGGCTACACCTTC. Translation: CASSPSGVSRGYTF.

The chain links TRBV7-6 to TRBJ2-3, with D possibly called TRBD1 or TRBD2 (9 bases each). Germline assignment: CDR1 SGHVS and CDR2 FNYEAQ. Trimming took off 5 bases at V and 0 bases at J, with 24 bases between the two ends. The CDR3 covers 19 residues. CDR3 amino acids: CASSPTGGILAGSTDTQYF. CDR3 nucleotides: TGTGCCAGCAGCCCCACAGGGGGCATACTAGCGGGTAGCACAGATACGCAGTATTTT.

The V call is TRBV5-4, the J call TRBJ2-7; 14 positions match TRBD2. V was clipped by 3 bases and J by 1 base; unmatched bases: 0. Germline-derived CDR1 and CDR2 are SGHNT and YYREEE (reference sequence). The CDR3 length is 15 residues. Here the CDR3 reads CASSWTSGRSYEQYF. CDR3 coding DNA: TGTGCCAGCAGCTGGACTAGCGGGAGGTCCTACGAGCAGTACTTC.

A single count supports this clone. This chain uses TRBV7-9 with TRBJ2-7, with 10 positions matching TRBD1. Germline trimming cut 1 base from V and 4 bases from J; bases unmatched to any gene: 7. The germline V gene encodes CDR1 SEHNR and CDR2 FQNEAQ (reference sequence). The CDR3 extends over 16 amino acids. Written as DNA, the CDR3 is TGTGCCAGCAGCTTAGGCCCCGGGACAGGGGCGTACGAGCAGTACTTC. It is translated as CASSLGPGTGAYEQYF.

The V gene is TRBV28, the J gene TRBJ2-2; D possibly corresponds to TRBD2 (6 bases). V lost 0 bases to trimming and J lost 2 bases, with 16 bases between them. CDR1 and CDR2 (germline): MDHEN, SYDVKM. The CDR3 runs to 18 residues. The CDR3 nucleotides read TGTGCCAGCAGTTTATGGGGCAGGGAGGCAGCAAACACCGGGGAGCTGTTTTTT. Protein: CASSLWGREAANTGELFF.

This chain joins TRBV2 and TRBJ2-3, with D possibly matching TRBD2 (6 bases). V was shortened by 4 bases and J by 1 base, with 9 bases between the two germline ends. Germline V gives CDR1 SNHLY, CDR2 FYNNEI. The length of the CDR3 is 14 residues. The CDR3 DNA is TGTGCCAGCAGTGGGGGGGAACGCACAGATACGCAGTATTTT. Amino acids: CASSGGERTDTQYF.